A selection of T cell receptor beta chains follows, all from one sample in a study of cytomegalovirus exposure and HLA in healthy donors. Clones were read by immunoSEQ multiplex PCR, and TCRdb kept only the in-frame ones, dropping some. There are 95,000 to 150,000 clones in the sample; approximately 81% occur only once, and more than 3% lies in the top ten. Sequencing used PBMCs. These receptors came from a man aged 18 to 35 in good health and CMV-seropositive. The CDR3 runs from the conserved cysteine through the conserved F or W. D genes are given only for firm matches. The size entry is marked missing in some rows and otherwise reads once, few, many or a size class.

>TRBJ2-1|TRBV27|NA|NA
CASSLSIVLATHNEQFF
TGTGCCAGCAGTTTATCGATTGTCCTAGCGACCCACAATGAGCAGTTCTTC
>TRBJ2-5|TRBV7-7|NA|NA
CASSFGAGQETQYF
TGTGCTAGCAGCTTCGGAGCTGGACAAGAGACCCAGTACTTC
>TRBJ1-2|TRBV30|NA|NA
CAWRAGMYGYTF
TGTGCCTGGAGGGCCGGGATGTATGGCTACACCTTC
>TRBJ2-3|TRBV11-2|NA|NA
CASSARTTSDTQYF
TGTGCCAGCAGCGCGCGGACTACATCGGATACGCAGTATTTT
>TRBJ1-2|TRBV7-9|NA|NA
CASSSGWQTNYGYTF
TGTGCCAGCAGCTCAGGTTGGCAGACAAACTATGGCTACACCTTC
>TRBJ2-3|TRBV7-2|NA|few
CASSTTFRAPREYF
TGTGCCAGCAGTACGACCTTCCGCGCTCCTCGGGAGTATTTT
>TRBJ1-4|TRBV6-1|NA|NA
CASSAFLGTDNEKLFF
TGTGCCAGCAGTGCGTTTCTCGGGACTGATAATGAAAAACTGTTTTTT
>TRBJ2-7|TRBV7-6|TRBD1|NA
CASSGRGTGEPYEQYF
TGTGCCAGCAGCGGAAGAGGGACAGGGGAGCCCTACGAGCAGTACTTC
>TRBJ2-1|TRBV27|TRBD2|NA
CASVAMGREINNEQFF
TGTGCCAGCGTGGCTATGGGGAGGGAAATTAACAATGAGCAGTTCTTC
>TRBJ2-1|TRBV27|TRBD2|NA
CATVGPRTSGSNEQFF
TGTGCCACCGTAGGACCCCGGACTAGCGGATCCAATGAGCAGTTCTTC
>TRBJ1-1|TRBV12-5|TRBD1|NA
CASGLRTGGMNTEAFF
TGTGCTAGTGGTTTGAGGACAGGGGGTATGAACACTGAAGCTTTCTTT
>TRBJ1-1|TRBV15|TRBD1|NA
CATSHTDRGVPEAFF
TGTGCCACCAGCCATACCGACAGGGGGGTGCCTGAAGCTTTCTTT
>TRBJ1-1|TRBV5-6|NA|NA
CASSLRQGWENTEAFF
TGTGCCAGCAGCTTGCGGCAGGGATGGGAGAACACTGAAGCTTTCTTT
>TRBJ2-5|TRBV7-9|NA|NA
CASSLGRETQYF
TGTGCCAGCAGCTTAGGGAGAGAGACCCAGTACTTC
>TRBJ1-2|TRBV2|NA|NA
CASTEKVYGYTF
TGTGCCAGCACGGAGAAGGTTTATGGCTACACCTTC
>TRBJ1-2|TRBV6-6|NA|few
CASSYRTDGYTF
TGTGCCAGCAGTTACAGAACGGATGGCTACACCTTC
>TRBJ2-3|TRBV27|TRBD2|few
CASSLRRVFAGGYTDTQYF
TGTGCCAGCAGTTTGCGACGAGTTTTTGCGGGGGGCTACACAGATACGCAGTATTTT
>TRBJ1-4|TRBV27|NA|NA
CASHRPTNEKLFF
TGTGCCAGCCACAGACCAACTAATGAAAAACTGTTTTTT
>TRBJ1-5|TRBV9|NA|NA
CASSPYPGQPQHF
TGTGCCAGCAGCCCGTATCCAGGCCAGCCCCAGCATTTT
>TRBJ2-7|TRBV11-2|TRBD2|once
CASRGAGGEQYF
TGTGCCAGCAGGGGAGCGGGAGGCGAGCAGTACTTC
>TRBJ1-2|TRBV19|NA|NA
CASSIRTNYGYTF
TGTGCCAGTAGTATCAGGACTAACTATGGCTACACCTTC
>TRBJ2-6|TRBV29-1|NA|NA
CSALTRVVGSGANVLTF
TGCAGCGCCCTAACCAGGGTGGTAGGCTCTGGGGCCAACGTCCTGACTTTC
>TRBJ2-7|TRBV11-1|NA|NA
CASSAYGYEQYF
TGTGCCAGCAGCGCCTATGGCTACGAGCAGTACTTC
>TRBJ1-5|TRBV6-4|NA|once
CASSIGTQDSNQPQHF
TGTGCCAGCAGTATCGGGACACAAGATAGCAATCAGCCCCAGCATTTT
>TRBJ1-1|TRBV21-1|NA|NA
CASSPTDPVQAEGSEAFF
TGTGCCAGCAGCCCTACCGATCCGGTACAGGCAGAAGGGTCTGAAGCTTTCTTT
>TRBJ1-4|TRBV9|TRBD1|NA
CASSEGTGGGWVNEKLFF
TGTGCCAGCAGCGAGGGGACAGGGGGCGGTTGGGTGAATGAAAAACTGTTTTTT
>TRBJ2-7|TRBV7-9|NA|NA
CASSLGGFYEQYF
TGTGCCAGCAGCTTAGGAGGATTTTACGAGCAGTACTTC
>TRBJ1-2|TRBV4-3|TRBD1|NA
CASSQDMDRGYGYTF
TGCGCCAGCAGCCAAGATATGGACAGGGGGTATGGCTACACCTTC
>TRBJ2-7|TRBV30|TRBD1|once
CAWSARTGGKGFEQYF
TGTGCCTGGAGTGCACGTACAGGGGGTAAAGGTTTCGAGCAGTACTTC
>TRBJ2-3|TRBV7-9|NA|NA
CASSSPGTDTQYF
TGTGCCAGCAGCTCCCCCGGCACAGATACGCAGTATTTT
>TRBJ2-2|TRBV27|TRBD1|few
CASSLTGWYTGELFF
TGTGCCAGCAGTTTGACAGGGTGGTACACCGGGGAGCTGTTTTTT
>TRBJ1-1|TRBV5-4|TRBD1|NA
CASSFPGGLEAFF
TGTGCCAGCAGCTTTCCAGGGGGCCTTGAAGCTTTCTTT
>TRBJ2-7|TRBV6-5|NA|NA
CATNAGQTYEQYF
TGTGCCACCAATGCGGGACAGACCTACGAGCAGTACTTC
>TRBJ1-2|TRBV4-3|NA|NA
CASSQGSDGEEGSYGYTF
TGCGCCAGCAGCCAAGGTTCGGACGGAGAGGAGGGAAGCTATGGCTACACCTTC
>TRBJ1-1|TRBV30|NA|once
CAWRLQENTEAFF
TGTGCCTGGAGATTGCAGGAGAACACTGAAGCTTTCTTT
>TRBJ2-1|TRBV30|NA|NA
CAWSSGRTKNNEQFF
TGTGCCTGGAGTTCGGGGAGGACAAAGAACAATGAGCAGTTCTTC
>TRBJ1-1|TRBV30|TRBD1|NA
CAWDRGGEAFF
TGTGCCTGGGACAGGGGGGGTGAAGCTTTCTTT
>TRBJ1-1|TRBV12-2|NA|NA
CASRLHPPQVRTEAFF
TGTGCAAGTCGCTTACATCCCCCCCAGGTTCGCACTGAAGCTTTCTTT
>TRBJ2-2|TRBV7-9|NA|medium-sized
CASSLRSGNTGELFF
TGTGCCAGCAGCTTAAGGTCAGGCAACACCGGGGAGCTGTTTTTT
>TRBJ2-3|TRBV13|NA|NA
CASSPGSRGTYTDTQYF
TGTGCCAGCAGCCCCGGTTCCCGGGGGACCTATACAGATACGCAGTATTTT
>TRBJ2-5|TRBV6-6|TRBD2|NA
CASSYFAGGTQETQYF
TGTGCCAGCAGTTATTTCGCGGGGGGAACTCAAGAGACCCAGTACTTC
>TRBJ2-7|TRBV5-1|TRBD1|few
CASSSGQGYEQYF
TGCGCCAGCAGCTCGGGACAGGGGTACGAGCAGTACTTC
>TRBJ2-5|TRBV5-4|TRBD1|NA
CASSSETGEETQYF
TGTGCCAGCAGCTCAGAGACAGGGGAGGAGACCCAGTACTTC
>TRBJ2-5|TRBV5-4|TRBD1|NA
CASSLDLRDRFAQYF
TGTGCCAGCAGCTTGGACCTCCGGGACAGGTTTGCCCAGTACTTC
>TRBJ2-1|TRBV9|TRBD2|NA
CASSVGIAGGEEQFF
TGTGCCAGCAGCGTAGGAATAGCGGGGGGGGAGGAGCAGTTCTTC